This TCR beta chain derives from a study of OX40 agonist ivuxolimab in advanced cancers. On the study more broadly: Patients' therapy was ivuxolimab, an antibody that acts as an agonist of OX40 (CD134).

Profiled with immunoSEQ multiplex PCR; TCRdb holds only in-frame clones, not every one. Of about 14,000 clones detected, 82% appear once; the ten largest clones hold roughly two fifths. The CDR3 is 12 amino acids. Germline-derived CDR1 and CDR2 are SGHDT and YYEEEE. Trimming removed 1 base from V and 8 bases from J, with 6 bases in between. The receptor was derived from an adult with an advanced solid tumor such as melanoma, head and neck, liver or kidney cancer. The chain recombines TRBV5-6 with TRBJ1-4; D unresolved. The sample consisted of CD4+ or CD8+ T cells sorted from blood, taken in a trial of the OX40 agonist ivuxolimab. CDR3 residues: CASSLLEEKLFF. The DNA of the CDR3 is TGTGCCAGCAGCTTGTTGGAGGAAAAACTGTTTTTT.